The 20 T cell receptor beta chains given below trace back to one sample, sequenced in a study of tumor and adjacent non-tumor tissue in lung cancer. The library came from three nested PCR rounds adapted from ARM-PCR protocols. TCRdb called the multiplex PCR reads again in MiXCR, with one record for every CDR3 protein. This table holds 75,000 to 90,000 distinct CDR3 sequences, about 77% found once. RNA was extracted from bulk tissue without any cell sorting. The normal lung tissue was taken more than 3 cm from the tumor edge. Input material: distant non-tumor lung tissue. The receptors were gathered from a woman aged 50 to 65 with non-small cell lung cancer.

The rearrangement links TRBV7-9 to TRBJ2-2; weak D call: TRBD2 (6 bases). Germline lookup yields CDR1 SEHNR and CDR2 FQNEAQ (reference sequence). The length of the CDR3 is 16 residues. Between the trimmed V and J ends, which lost 5 bases and 4 bases, there was a span of 17 bases. This chain's CDR3 is CASSPAIAGSTGELFF. The CDR3 DNA follows: TGTGCCAGCAGCCCAGCGATTGCGGGAAGCACCGGGGAGCTGTTTTTT.

The chain has TRBV6-5 and TRBJ2-1; perhaps TRBD2 as D (5 bases). The germline CDR1 and CDR2 sequences are MNHEY and SVGAGI. Between the trimmed V and J ends, which lost 7 bases and 3 bases, there was a span of 13 bases. This CDR3 region has 14 residues. The CDR3 loop reads CASTVTRSYNEQFF. The CDR3 DNA sequence: TGTGCCAGCACCGTTACTAGGAGCTACAATGAGCAGTTCTTC.

Details on this clonotype: At one boundary the junction diverges from the germline segment, which might be a read error. This sequence joins TRBV11-1 and TRBJ2-1; D is unclear. The CDR3 runs 14 residues. Germline V gene data show CDR1 as SGHAT and CDR2 as FQDESV (reference sequence). CDR3 sequence reads: CANSLGLFGDEKFF. DNA for the CDR3: TGTGCCAACAGCTTAGGTTTATTCGGAGATGAGAAGTTCTTC.

The table lists this clonotype with many counts. The chain is built from TRBV6-2 or TRBV6-3 and TRBJ2-3; D ambiguous. The V end lost 0 bases, the J end lost 0 bases, and 7 bases lay between the germline ends. CDR3 length: 15 amino acids. The germline V gene has CDR1 MNHEY and CDR2 SVGEGT. The CDR3 DNA reads as TGTGCCAGCAGTTACTCACCCCAGAGCACAGATACGCAGTATTTT. Its translation is CASSYSPQSTDTQYF.

This clonotype was detected only once. Sequence at one end of the junction differs from germline and may be a read error. This sequence joins TRBV5-1 and TRBJ2-2, with D perhaps matching TRBD2 (6 bases). Germline CDR1 reads SGHRS; CDR2 reads YFSETQ. The CDR3 covers 15 residues. The CDR3 sequence is CASSLQSGSTGEMLF. The CDR3 region has the DNA TGCGCCAGCAGCCTTCAAAGCGGGTCCACCGGGGAGATGTTATTT.

In regard to this clonotype: The junction departs from the called germline gene at one end, perhaps through a read error. The DNA of the CDR3 is TGCGGCGTTGTGGAGTCGGGAGACGAGCAGTATTTC. Its translation is CGVVESGDEQYF. V is TRBV29-1 and J is TRBJ2-7, with D possibly being TRBD2 (6 bases). This CDR3 comprises 12 residues. Germline V lookup: CDR1 SQVTM, CDR2 ANQGSEA.

The CDR3 protein is CASSYGTWSSYEQYF. The CDR3 DNA sequence: TGTGCCAGCAGTTACGGGACATGGAGCTCCTACGAGCAGTACTTC. This chain joins TRBV6-6 and TRBJ2-7, with a possible D match to TRBD1 (6 bases). The V end lost 2 bases, the J end lost 0 bases, and 11 bases lay between the germline ends. Per germline, CDR1 MNHNY and CDR2 SVGAGI (reference sequence). The CDR3 runs 15 residues.

As for this clonotype: A much larger clone differs by one base, so this may be a read error. This chain uses TRBV20-1 with TRBJ2-4; possibly TRBD2 for D (6 bases). CDR1 is DFQATT, CDR2 SNEGSKA, per germline (reference sequence). The CDR3 spans 16 residues. CDR3 nucleotide sequence: TGCAGTGCTAGCAGGGACTCCGCAGAAGCCAAAACCATTCAGTACTTC. It codes for CSASRDSAEAKTIQYF.

Points on this clonotype: One end of the junction fails to match germline, which may point to a read error. The V and J genes are TRBV5-1 and TRBJ2-7; D gene unclear. The CDR3 has 11 amino acids. The germline CDR1 and CDR2 sequences are SGHRS and YFSETQ. The CDR3 spells CTSRHGLEQYF. The CDR3 DNA sequence: TGCACCAGCAGGCATGGGCTCGAGCAGTACTTC. Full variable domain (rest looked up from reference TRBV5-1 and TRBJ2-7): KAGVTQTPRYLIKTRGQQVTLSCSPISGHRSVSWYQQTPGQGLQFLFEYFSETQRNKGNFPGRFSGRQFSNSRSEMNVSTLELGDSALYLCTSRHGLEQYFGPGTRLTVT.

As to this clonotype: One junction end disagrees with the germline gene, perhaps due to a read error. The genes are TRBV5-6 and TRBJ2-3; TRBD2 is a possible D gene (8 bases). This CDR3 is built from 19 residues. Germline lookup yields CDR1 SGHDT and CDR2 YYEEEE. CDR3: CASSRWTGGQGVRNSRQYF. CDR3 sequence (DNA): TGTGCGAGCAGCCGCTGGACGGGGGGGCAGGGGGTGAGGAATTCTCGCCAGTATTTT. Combining the CDR3 with reference TRBV5-6 and TRBJ2-3 gives the whole variable domain DAGVTQSPTHLIKTRGQQVTLRCSPKSGHDTVSWYQQALGQGPQFIFQYYEEEERQRGNFPDRFSGHQFPNYSSELNVNALLLGDSALYLCASSRWTGGQGVRNSRQYFGPGTRLTVL.

The chain employs TRBV29-1 and TRBJ2-7; D possibly matches TRBD1 or TRBD2 (5 bases each). The CDR3 runs to 14 residues. Germline V gives CDR1 SQVTM, CDR2 ANQGSEA. Trimming pared 6 bases from V and 4 bases from J, leaving 19 bases between. This CDR3 is CSVLRTWGGYEQYF. CDR3 in DNA: TGCAGCGTACTCAGGACATGGGGCGGGTACGAGCAGTACTTC.

This clonotype has only a few counts. A much larger clone lies one base from this, so it may be a read error. This chain joins TRBV5-6 and TRBJ2-3; no clear D gene. CDR1 is SGHDT and CDR2 is YYEEEE in the germline V gene. The CDR3 consists of 15 residues. CDR3 DNA sequence: TGTACCAGCAGCCTCCGGGCCCCATGGGGAGATACGCAGTATTTT. It is translated as CTSSLRAPWGDTQYF.

A remark on this clonotype: The final CDR3 position lacks the conserved phenylalanine or tryptophan, pointing to a likely read error. The V gene is TRBV11-2, the J gene TRBJ2-3; 7 bases agree with TRBD2. CDR3 size: 16 residues. Per germline, CDR1 SGHAT and CDR2 FQNNGV. CDR3 bases: TGTGTCAGCAGGTTGTGGGGCCAACTAGCGACAGATACGCAGTATCTT. Translated: CVSRLWGQLATDTQYL.

The chain recombines TRBV6-5 with TRBJ2-2, with D unresolved. The CDR3 has 16 residues. V lost 5 bases to trimming and J lost 1 base, with 14 bases between them. Looked up from germline, CDR1 is MNHEY and CDR2 is SVGAGI. The CDR3 DNA reads as TGTGCCAGCAGTCACTGGTCCCTAGGGAACACCGGGGAGCTGTTTTTT. It is translated as CASSHWSLGNTGELFF.

On this clonotype itself: One junction end disagrees with the germline gene, perhaps due to a read error. The chain carries TRBV2 and TRBJ2-1; D possibly corresponds to TRBD2 (6 bases). CDR1 SNHLY and CDR2 FYNNEI come from the germline V gene. This CDR3 region has 14 residues. The CDR3 region is CASKGGMGNNEEFF. Here the CDR3 DNA reads TGTGCCAGCAAGGGCGGGATGGGGAATAATGAGGAGTTCTTC.

Concerning this clonotype itself: The junction shows a germline mismatch at one end, possibly a read error. The chain has TRBV6-5 and TRBJ1-2; D is undetermined. The CDR3 loop spans 15 amino acids. CDR1 is MNHEY and CDR2 is SVGAGI in the germline V gene. CDR3: CASSPNRKFNHGYTF. Here the CDR3 DNA reads TGCGCCAGCAGTCCCAACAGAAAGTTCAACCATGGCTACACCTTC.

A note on this clonotype: At one end the junction does not follow the germline gene, possibly because of a read error. The V call is TRBV11-2, the J call TRBJ2-3; D possibly corresponds to TRBD1 (6 bases). The CDR3 contains 15 residues. Per germline, CDR1 SGHAT and CDR2 FQNNGV. The CDR3 region has the DNA TGTCCCAGCAGCATAGAAGGGGGAAGACAAGATACGCAGTATTTT. It translates to CPSSIEGGRQDTQYF. The variable domain in full, with the rest retrieved from reference TRBV11-2 and TRBJ2-3, is EAGVAQSPRYKIIEKRQSVAFWCNPISGHATLYWYQQILGQGPKLLIQFQNNGVVDDSQLPKDRFSAERLKGVDSTLKIQPAKLEDSAVYLCPSSIEGGRQDTQYFGPGTRLTVL.

This chain connects TRBV12-3 or TRBV12-4 to TRBJ2-2, with TRBD1 matching over 8 bases. The CDR3 length is 16 residues. Germline trimming cut 4 bases from V and 4 bases from J; bases unmatched to any gene: 8. CDR3 loop: CASSSGTGTITGELFF. DNA of the CDR3: TGTGCCAGCAGTTCAGGGACAGGAACAATCACCGGGGAGCTGTTTTTT.

This clonotype was seen repeatedly, ten times or more. The rearrangement joins TRBV28 to TRBJ1-4; D may be TRBD1 (5 bases). CDR3 length: 15 residues. V gave up 7 bases and J gave up 7 bases, with 19 bases separating them. CDR1 and CDR2 from the germline V gene are MDHEN and SYDVKM. In DNA form, the CDR3 reads TGTGCCAGCACCCTCGGCAGGGCCATCACTGAAAAACTGTTTTTT. This sequence encodes CASTLGRAITEKLFF.

The chain links TRBV11-2 to TRBJ2-7, with D possibly matching TRBD1 (6 bases). CDR3 size: 16 residues. Germline V lookup: CDR1 SGHAT, CDR2 FQNNGV. Trimming shortened V by 1 base and J by 3 bases, and 16 bases separated the two germline ends. CDR3 bases: TGTGCCAGCAGCTTAGTCACCGGGACATCTATCTACGAGCAGTACTTC. Its translation is CASSLVTGTSIYEQYF.